This T cell receptor beta chain comes out of a study of shared clonotypes between healthy human individuals (dated by TCRdb to 2018 to 2021). In the study overall: The cohort comprised two women and a few men aged 18 to 49 years. To estimate repertoire size and how much clonotypes are shared between individuals, the study performed deep sequencing of blood TCR repertoires from a few healthy adults. Per donor, three plates each were used for CD4 naive and CD4 memory, two for CD8 naive, and one for CD8 memory. Per donor, leukapheresis produced somewhere between about 0.8 and 9 billion PBMCs. Different laboratories and diverse techniques were used to prepare libraries and sequence TCR repertoires, to increase sequencing depth and limit assay-specific biases.

Using the deep immunoSEQ assay, multiplex PCR amplified TCR CDR3 regions from genomic DNA. For each cell subset, the extracted genomic DNA was distributed evenly across all wells of several immunoSEQ 96-well plates, and each plate served as one replicate. For sorted subsets, approximately 190 ng genomic DNA, equal to approximately 30,000 T cell genomes, was loaded into each replicate PCR. Purified libraries were measured with a Qubit 3.0 fluorometer, size-checked on a Bioanalyzer 2100, and measured again with the KAPA Library Quantification kit. Each immunoSEQ 96-well plate was sequenced on its own single-read 150-cycle Illumina NextSeq 550 flow cell. The published analysis was carried out like this. The immunoSEQ output contained only junctional sequences without quality scores, so filtering could not match that applied to full-length reads. Sequences were annotated with PyIR, a Python wrapper for IgBLAST v1.9, and V/J genes and CDR3 were assigned using IMGT germline references. Any read was removed if the V/J assignment was weak (E-value above 1e-6), the CDR3 was missing, or the read contained stop codons, out-of-frame junctions, or ambiguous translated residues. A V3J clonotype was defined by an identical inferred V gene, J gene, and CDR3 amino acid sequence. To compute the percentage overlap between repertoires, the number of shared unique clonotypes was divided by the size of the smaller repertoire. RTK rarefaction, the Chao1 estimator, and Recon v2.1 estimates of unobserved clonotypes were used to assess repertoire richness. OLGA was used to compute generation probabilities for all TCRbeta clonotypes that the gDNA method yielded from a handful of donors. The clones in this table, taken by TCRdb from immuneACCESS, are in-frame only. Not every clone is retained; where verified, under half of the shortfall comes from an unresolved V gene, and the cause of the rest is unknown. D and trimming come from the DNA, and the V and J calls and clone size come from that table. This sample gives under 1,100,000 clones in total; 60% to 80% of them show up just once. The top ten hold nearly 1.5% of the sample.

Notes on this clone: Its cognate antigen has yet to be identified. No much larger clone is present one base from it, and per-base qualities are unavailable.

From a lookup of the germline V gene (reference sequence), CDR1 and CDR2 are GTSNPN and SVGIG. The CDR3 contains 12 residues, cysteine and phenylalanine counted. The entry retains the CDR3 DNA only, 36 bases that are in frame from base 1. V was cut back by 2 bases and J by 5 bases, leaving a gap of 9 bases between them. Summary of the overall study and its limitations: The small number of donors limited the genetic and exposure-history diversity represented. Compared with non-shared clonotypes, the clonotypes found in all four sorted-subset donors had higher generation probabilities. Naive subsets generally had larger estimated clonotype richness than memory subsets did. Pairwise subsampling led to the expectation that sequencing depth would affect the degree of clonotype sharing among donors. Rarefaction of sorted-subset datasets indicated incomplete sequencing despite the large sequencing depth. Sharing across four donors was observed for roughly 5.4% of naive CD4, about 3.2% of naive CD8, around 2.5% of memory CD4, and about 0.38% of memory CD8 clonotypes. Sampling was limited to blood, and TCR repertoires in tissue likely differ from TCR repertoires in blood.

Healthy HIV-negative adults with no recently reported acute infections or vaccinations were included as donors. Every donor was a Caucasian adult residing in Nashville, Tennessee, USA. CD4+ T cells were enriched through magnetic negative selection, after which naive cells were positively selected on CD45RA and the remaining negative fraction served as the memory subset. Blood was collected by leukapheresis, and PBMCs were isolated by Ficoll-Histopaque density gradient centrifugation and then cryopreserved in liquid nitrogen vapor phase. Analytical flow cytometry was used to check the purity and quantity of every magnetically sorted T cell population. Each sorted fraction had its genomic DNA isolated and then quantified by UV absorbance on a Nanodrop 2000c.

The receptor comes from a man aged 18 to 30 in good health. The sequence links TRBV30 to TRBJ2-5; possibly the D gene is TRBD1, per 5 matching bases. Sequenced: memory CD4+ T cells sorted from blood. This specimen's cell subset or site label, per the study, means: CD45RA-negative fraction. Here the CDR3 is given as CAWSPKGETQYF. The nucleotide sequence is given as TGTGCCTGGAGTCCTAAGGGGGAGACCCAGTACTTC.